This TCR beta chain was sequenced during a study of beta chain features in type 1 diabetes. Study context: Researchers looked at around 100 million sorted cells across all samples. Study-level findings and limits: Shortening of TCRB CDR3s, moderate but significant, appeared in all four CD4+ subsets of Type 1 diabetes patients. Reduced insertions and increased deletions marked VDJ junctions in type 1 diabetes patients.

On this clone itself: Its antigen is undetermined.

V was clipped by 2 bases and J by 0 bases; unmatched bases: 5. CDR1 and CDR2 from the germline V gene are SGHTA and FQGNSA. CDR3 size: 16 residues. Reverse transcribing all isolated RNA meant expressed TCRB transcripts were sequenced. Assay used: immunoSEQ multiplex PCR; TCRdb lists only in-frame clones, some missing. The data hold about 160,000 clones, with approximately 9% observed a single time. The clonotype comes from a woman aged 18-30 years with type 1 diabetes. Sequencing input: central memory CD4+ T cells from blood. The gene calls are TRBV7-2 and TRBJ2-3; 7 positions agree with TRBD1. The CDR3 here is CASSLNRGRSTDTQYF. In DNA form, the CDR3 reads TGTGCCAGCAGCTTAAACAGGGGTCGGAGCACAGATACGCAGTATTTT.